The rows below give T cell receptor beta chains drawn from one sample of a study of cytomegalovirus exposure and HLA in healthy donors. Repertoires were generated with immunoSEQ multiplex PCR, while TCRdb's copy carries only in-frame clones and drops some. The table lists approximately 170,000 clones, around 80% of them singletons. Source material: PBMCs. The receptors come from a female donor in good health and CMV-seronegative. The CDR3 runs from the conserved cysteine through the conserved F or W. The D gene is left open where the match is weak. Size is omitted from some rows. Given values are once, few, many or a class for expanded clones.

abundance,j_gene,d_gene,v_gene,CDR3aa,CDR3nt
few,TRBJ1-5,NA,TRBV5-1,CASSFRGEPNQPQHF,TGCGCCAGCAGCTTTCGGGGAGAGCCAAATCAGCCCCAGCATTTT
NA,TRBJ2-7,NA,TRBV6-5,CASGSGGTQYF,TGTGCCAGCGGGTCAGGAGGGACGCAGTACTTC
NA,TRBJ2-4,NA,TRBV2,CASSYQTGLNIQYF,TGTGCCAGCAGTTACCAGACAGGATTAAACATTCAGTACTTC
NA,TRBJ2-2,TRBD2,TRBV2,CASIWGGGELFF,TGTGCCAGCATCTGGGGGGGCGGGGAGCTGTTTTTT
NA,TRBJ2-7,NA,TRBV21-1,CASSKVVGGSTYEQYF,TGTGCCAGCAGCAAAGTAGTTGGCGGGAGCACCTACGAGCAGTACTTC
NA,TRBJ2-3,TRBD1,TRBV5-1,CASSLRQGPSTDTQYF,TGCGCCAGCAGCCTAAGACAGGGGCCTAGCACAGATACGCAGTATTTT
once,TRBJ2-1,TRBD1,TRBV9,CASSFRTGAYNEQFF,TGTGCCAGCAGCTTTCGGACAGGAGCCTACAATGAGCAGTTCTTC
NA,TRBJ1-5,TRBD1,TRBV19,CASDRADNQPQHF,TGTGCCAGTGACAGGGCAGACAATCAGCCCCAGCATTTT
NA,TRBJ2-7,TRBD2,TRBV4-3,CASSHQTSGPYEQYF,TGCGCCAGCAGCCATCAGACTAGCGGTCCTTACGAGCAGTACTTC
NA,TRBJ1-4,NA,TRBV5-1,CASSFSYSATNEKLFF,TGCGCCAGCAGCTTCTCTTACAGTGCAACTAATGAAAAACTGTTTTTT
NA,TRBJ1-2,TRBD1,TRBV7-8,CASSYSTGSYGYTF,TGTGCCAGCAGCTATTCGACAGGGTCCTATGGCTACACCTTC
NA,TRBJ2-5,NA,TRBV7-3,CASSLTGGPQYF,TGTGCCAGCAGCTTAACGGGGGGACCCCAGTACTTC
NA,TRBJ2-2,TRBD2,TRBV4-2,CASSQEGGFGNTGELFF,TGTGCCAGCAGCCAAGAGGGGGGGTTTGGTAACACCGGGGAGCTGTTTTTT
NA,TRBJ2-5,NA,TRBV15,CATSIDALGGETQYF,TGTGCCACCAGCATAGACGCACTAGGAGGAGAGACCCAGTACTTC
few,TRBJ2-4,NA,TRBV13,CASSPGTPGVANSQYF,TGTGCCAGCAGCCCGGGGACTCCCGGAGTTGCAAACAGTCAGTACTTC
NA,TRBJ1-4,NA,TRBV28,CASSTPGRLGEKLFF,TGTGCCAGCAGTACCCCGGGAAGGCTTGGGGAAAAACTGTTTTTT
NA,TRBJ2-5,NA,TRBV4-2,CASSHPSPQETQYF,TGTGCCAGCAGCCATCCTAGCCCCCAAGAGACCCAGTACTTC
NA,TRBJ1-2,NA,TRBV28,CASSLSPFEEGLPYGYTF,TGTGCCAGCAGTTTATCGCCATTCGAAGAGGGACTCCCCTATGGCTACACCTTC
NA,TRBJ2-2,TRBD1,TRBV18,CASSPDRGSSGELFF,TGTGCCAGCTCACCAGACAGGGGATCGAGCGGGGAGCTGTTTTTT
NA,TRBJ1-1,NA,TRBV6-5,CASSGKKTGNFEAFF,TGTGCCAGCAGTGGGAAAAAAACAGGGAATTTCGAAGCTTTCTTT
NA,TRBJ2-1,NA,TRBV2,CASSPQGYNEQFF,TGTGCCAGCAGTCCACAGGGTTACAATGAGCAGTTCTTC
NA,TRBJ2-7,TRBD1,TRBV7-6,CASSLMADRIAYEQYF,TGTGCCAGCAGCTTAATGGCGGACAGGATCGCCTACGAGCAGTACTTC
NA,TRBJ1-4,TRBD1,TRBV28,CASIEDRRREKLFF,TGTGCCAGCATTGAGGACAGGAGGCGGGAAAAACTGTTTTTT
NA,TRBJ1-3,NA,TRBV7-2,CASSSPRTSGNTIYF,TGTGCCAGCAGCTCTCCCAGAACCTCTGGAAACACCATATATTTT
NA,TRBJ2-7,TRBD1,TRBV5-5,CASSLTLGQGSYEQYF,TGTGCCAGCAGCTTGACCTTGGGACAGGGCTCCTACGAGCAGTACTTC
NA,TRBJ2-7,NA,TRBV2,CASNRAYEQYF,TGTGCCAGCAACAGGGCCTACGAGCAGTACTTC
few,TRBJ2-2,TRBD1,TRBV11-2,CASSSRDRTNTGELFF,TGTGCCAGCAGCTCGAGGGACAGGACGAACACCGGGGAGCTGTTTTTT
few,TRBJ2-3,TRBD2,TRBV10-3,CAIRATSGEDTQYF,TGTGCCATCAGGGCGACTAGCGGGGAAGATACGCAGTATTTT
NA,TRBJ2-1,NA,TRBV9,CASSASGSEQFF,TGTGCCAGCAGCGCCAGCGGCTCTGAGCAGTTCTTC
few,TRBJ2-7,NA,TRBV28,CASSFSGYEQYF,TGTGCCAGCAGTTTTAGTGGTTACGAGCAGTACTTC